The present TCR beta chain was sequenced within a study of a mutant IDH1 vaccine in newly diagnosed glioma. Study-wide background: Patients under treatment included around 60% males and roughly 40% females and had a mean age of approximately 44 years. Beforehand, treatment had been radiotherapy, temozolomide, or both; the majority received both.

With respect to this clone: Its antigen is not identified.

Sequencing was performed with immunoSEQ multiplex PCR; in TCRdb, only in-frame clones are kept and a portion is missing. The data show some 71,000 clones, more than 85% seen once. The V gene end was trimmed by 6 bases and the J gene end by 8 bases; junction bases not matched to a gene: 7. Germline CDR1 reads PRHDT; CDR2 reads FYEKMQ (reference sequence). This CDR3 region has 12 residues. Points from the study as a whole: Pseudoprogression seemed unrelated to changes in top peripheral T cell clonotypes.

The time point denotes: week 35, safety follow-up. The vaccine gave 300 ug of a 20-mer mutant IDH1 peptide subcutaneously per dose. Each patient was administered eight vaccinations, scheduled in weeks 1, 3, 5, 7, 11, 15, 19 and 23. V gene TRBV13 combines with J gene TRBJ2-7, with 7 bases aligning to TRBD1. Sequences were derived from PBMCs, sampled from a glioma patient whose treatment included an IDH1 peptide vaccine. This receptor was taken from a young man with glioma. The CDR3 is CASSLRDSKQYF. For the CDR3, the DNA is TGTGCCAGCAGTCTCCGGGACAGTAAGCAGTACTTC. Full variable domain (rest looked up from reference TRBV13 and TRBJ2-7): AAGVIQSPRHLIKEKRETATLKCYPIPRHDTVYWYQQGPGQDPQFLISFYEKMQSDKGSIPDRFSAQQFSDYHSELNMSSLELGDSALYFCASSLRDSKQYFGPGTRLTVT.